The 29 T cell receptor beta chains below come from one sample, sequenced in a study of post-analysis software for immune sequencing data. Study-level findings and limits: Included in a set of about five TRBV segments more frequent in patients than controls were TRBV5-6, TRBV5-1 and TRBV20-1.

The authors incorporated unique molecular identifiers into the TCR beta cDNA libraries. One entry per CDR3 protein results from TCRdb running MiXCR on the PCR reads. The top ten hold approximately 1.5% of the sample, which has roughly 170,000 distinct CDR3 sequences, approximately 28% seen once. What these receptors recognize is not known. The sample comprised blood. The receptors shown here come from a girl aged 5-17 years with multiple sclerosis.

Ten or more counts support this clonotype. The chain links TRBV29-1 to TRBJ2-7; unclear D gene. Germline V gene sequence: CDR1 SQVTM, CDR2 ANQGSEA. The CDR3 is 14 residues long. V shed 0 bases and J shed 2 bases, with 11 bases lying between them. This CDR3 is CSVEDPAPPYEQYF. In DNA form, the CDR3 reads TGCAGCGTTGAAGATCCGGCGCCTCCCTACGAGCAGTACTTC.

The chain carries TRBV7-2 and TRBJ2-7, with 10 bases identical to TRBD2. Germline assignment: CDR1 SGHTA and CDR2 FQGNSA. With 1 base clipped from V and 3 bases from J, the junction kept 9 bases outside the gene matches. The length of the CDR3 is 17 residues. For the CDR3, the DNA is TGTGCCAGCAGCTTAGTCCAGCGGGAGGGCCTATTCTACGAGCAGTACTTC. Translating it yields CASSLVQREGLFYEQYF. The complete variable domain, with remaining parts taken from reference TRBV7-2 and TRBJ2-7, reads GAGVSQSPSNKVTEKGKDVELRCDPISGHTALYWYRQSLGQGLEFLIYFQGNSAPDKSGLPSDRFSAERTGGSVSTLTIQRTQQEDSAVYLCASSLVQREGLFYEQYFGPGTRLTVT.

This clonotype has a count of ten or more. CDR3 DNA sequence: TGTGCCAGTTCACTGGGAGCCACCTACGAGCAGTACTTC. Residues: CASSLGATYEQYF. This chain links TRBV6-6 with TRBJ2-7; weak D call: TRBD2 (5 bases). Trimming shortened V by 9 bases and J by 2 bases, and 14 bases separated the two germline ends. Germline CDR1 is MNHNY and CDR2 is SVGAGI (reference sequence). The CDR3 sequence is 13 residues long.

This clonotype was detected once. Mismatch with germline at one junction end may stem from a read error. CDR3 residues: CASTSGGGFNGQFF. For the CDR3, the DNA is TGTGCCAGCACCTCGGGTGGAGGTTTCAATGGGCAGTTCTTC. V and J are TRBV19 and TRBJ2-1, with D tentatively TRBD2 (5 bases). Germline CDR1 LNHDA, CDR2 SQIVND (reference sequence). CDR3 length: 14 amino acids.

This chain links TRBV9 with TRBJ2-7; D may match TRBD1 or TRBD2 (7 bases each). The CDR3 length is 14 residues. Germline CDR1 and CDR2: SGDLS and YYNGEE. The V end lost 6 bases, the J end lost 3 bases, and 16 bases lay between the germline ends. The CDR3 DNA follows: TGTGCCAGCAACTCAGGGGGGGGCTTCTACGAGCAGTACTTC. Its protein product is CASNSGGGFYEQYF. The complete variable domain, with remaining parts taken from reference TRBV9 and TRBJ2-7, reads DSGVTQTPKHLITATGQRVTLRCSPRSGDLSVYWYQQSLDQGLQFLIQYYNGEERAKGNILERFSAQQFPDLHSELNLSSLELGDSALYFCASNSGGGFYEQYFGPGTRLTVT.

In the case of this clonotype: This may arise from a read error, as a much more abundant clone is one base away. V and J are TRBV29-1 and TRBJ1-5; a possible D gene is TRBD1 (6 bases). Looked up from germline, CDR1 is SQVTM and CDR2 is ANQGSEA. The CDR3 covers 14 residues. The CDR3 loop is CSVGTDSSNQSQHF. In DNA form, the CDR3 reads TGCAGCGTTGGGACAGACTCTAGCAATCAGTCCCAGCATTTT. Full variable domain (remainder filled in from reference TRBV29-1 and TRBJ1-5): SAVISQKPSRDICQRGTSLTIQCQVDSQVTMMFWYRQQPGQSLTLIATANQGSEATYESGFVIDKFPISRPNLTFSTLTVSNMSPEDSSIYLCSVGTDSSNQSQHFGDGTRLSIL.

With respect to this clonotype: A much larger clone lies a single base off, so this may be a read error. V is TRBV29-1 and J is TRBJ2-1; no definite D call. Germline CDR1 reads SQVTM; CDR2 reads ANQGSEA. The CDR3 totals 15 residues. This CDR3 is CNVERALSSYNEQFF. The CDR3 DNA follows: TGCAACGTTGAACGCGCGCTTAGCTCCTACAATGAGCAGTTCTTC.

This clonotype has ten or more counts. The chain recombines TRBV6-5 with TRBJ2-7; 11 positions match TRBD2. J was trimmed by 4 bases and V by 0 bases; bases with no gene match: 5. Germline assignment: CDR1 MNHEY and CDR2 SVGAGI. The CDR3 runs to 16 residues. CDR3 in amino acids: CASSYSLAGAVYEQYF. CDR3 bases: TGTGCCAGCAGTTACTCACTAGCGGGAGCGGTTTACGAGCAGTACTTC.

The sample holds one count of this clonotype. Given a much more abundant clone one base away, this may be a read error. The chain carries TRBV4-2 and TRBJ2-1; a possible D gene is TRBD1 (5 bases). The CDR3 has 17 amino acids. Germline V gives CDR1 LGHNA, CDR2 YNFKEQ. The V end lost 0 bases, the J end lost 5 bases, and 17 bases lay between the germline ends. The CDR3 here is CASSQELGAGFHNEQFF. The DNA for the CDR3 is TGTGCCAGCAGCCAAGAGTTAGGGGCAGGGTTCCACAATGAGCAGTTCTTC.

To note about this clonotype: This may come from a read error, since a much larger clone is one base off. The CDR3 protein is CASNEGLSTDTEYF. The CDR3 coding sequence is TGTGCCAGCAACGAGGGCCTAAGCACAGATACGGAGTATTTT. This chain links TRBV12-3 or TRBV12-4 with TRBJ2-3; D might be TRBD2 (5 bases). The CDR3 covers 14 residues.

The rearrangement joins TRBV20-1 to TRBJ1-6; D call uncertain. The CDR3 sequence is 14 residues long. Germline CDR1 is DFQATT and CDR2 is SNEGSKA (reference sequence). V lost 7 bases and J 2 bases, leaving 12 bases between the germline ends. The CDR3 DNA is TGCAGTGTTGGTAGGGAGACCTATAATTCACCCCTCCACTTT. This gives the protein CSVGRETYNSPLHF.

The CDR3 sequence: CATSWGTTEAFF. The DNA for the CDR3 is TGTGCCACCAGCTGGGGGACTACTGAAGCTTTCTTT. The rearrangement uses TRBV15 and TRBJ1-1; TRBD1 might be the D (5 bases). From germline, CDR1 is LNHNV and CDR2 YYDKDF (reference sequence). The CDR3 length is 12 residues. V dropped 5 bases and J dropped 5 bases, with 9 bases sitting between them. Combining the CDR3 with reference TRBV15 and TRBJ1-1 gives the whole variable domain DAMVIQNPRYQVTQFGKPVTLSCSQTLNHNVMYWYQQKSSQAPKLLFHYYDKDFNNEADTPDNFQSRRPNTSFCFLDIRSPGLGDTAMYLCATSWGTTEAFFGQGTRLTVV.

This clonotype was recorded at least ten times. This chain links TRBV20-1 with TRBJ1-2, with a possible D match to TRBD1 (6 bases). Germline values: CDR1 DFQATT, CDR2 SNEGSKA (reference sequence). There are 14 residues in the CDR3. The V end lost 0 bases, the J end lost 3 bases, and 11 bases lay between the germline ends. CDR3 nucleotides: TGCAGTGCTAGAGATTGGGGGCAGGACTATGGCTACACCTTC. Its translation is CSARDWGQDYGYTF.

Turning to this clonotype: The germline gene is not matched at one end of the junction; a read error may be the cause. The genes are TRBV7-2 and TRBJ2-5, with a weak D call TRBD2 (6 bases). Germline V CDR1 and CDR2: SGHTA, FQGNSA. The CDR3 covers 14 residues. The CDR3 DNA is TGTGGCAGCAGCTTAGTCGGGGGAACGGAGACCCAGTACTTC. This sequence encodes CGSSLVGGTETQYF.

The V call is TRBV27, the J call TRBJ2-1; 10 bases agree with TRBD2. CDR1 is MNHEY and CDR2 is SMNVEV in the germline V gene (reference sequence). V shed 6 bases, J shed 5 bases, and the junction held 7 bases outside the gene matches. The CDR3 loop spans 15 amino acids. The CDR3 coding sequence is TGTGCCAGCAGCCCCAGCGGGGGGGCCGACAATGAGCAGTTCTTC. The encoded protein is CASSPSGGADNEQFF.

This clonotype was seen at least ten times. The chain joins TRBV5-6 to TRBJ2-7; tentatively, D is TRBD1 (6 bases). Trimming stripped 4 bases from V and 7 bases from J, with 15 bases between. The CDR3 contains 13 residues. Germline V CDR1 and CDR2: SGHDT, YYEEEE. The CDR3 DNA sequence: TGTGCCAGCAGCCCCGACAGGCGGAGAGAGCAGTACTTC. Residues: CASSPDRRREQYF.

This clonotype has at least ten counts. The genes are TRBV6-6 and TRBJ2-7; TRBD2 aligns across 7 bases. The germline V gene encodes CDR1 MNHNY and CDR2 SVGAGI (reference sequence). The CDR3 is 14 residues long. V shed 7 bases and J 4 bases; nucleotides not matched to a gene: 10. The CDR3 DNA is TGTGCCAGCACCATAGGAGGGCGGGAGTACGAGCAGTACTTC. As protein: CASTIGGREYEQYF.

This clonotype turned up a few times. The chain uses TRBV12-3 or TRBV12-4 and TRBJ1-2; D ambiguous. Trimming removed 1 base at V and 3 bases at J, with 9 bases between. The CDR3 covers 14 residues. The CDR3 sequence is CASSLGVADYGYTF. DNA for the CDR3: TGTGCCAGCAGTTTAGGGGTGGCGGACTATGGCTACACCTTC.

This clonotype was seen repeatedly, ten times or more. The rearrangement joins TRBV9 to TRBJ2-5; D uncertain. The CDR3 is 15 amino acids. The V and J ends lost 3 bases and 5 bases respectively, with 17 bases between them. Germline loops: CDR1 SGDLS, CDR2 YYNGEE. The CDR3 DNA sequence: TGTGCCAGCAGCGCCACCGCCTCGTTGGGGGAGACCCAGTACTTC. Translated, it gives CASSATASLGETQYF.

The rearrangement uses TRBV24-1 and TRBJ2-5; D might be TRBD2 (5 bases). V lost 5 bases to trimming and J lost 11 bases, with 20 bases between them. The germline V gene encodes CDR1 KGHDR and CDR2 SFDVKD. The CDR3 has 14 residues. The CDR3 coding sequence is TGTGCCACCAGTGGTAGCGACCCCTACAATGAGCAGTACTTC. This sequence encodes CATSGSDPYNEQYF.

This chain connects TRBV27 to TRBJ1-5, with 10 bases aligning to TRBD1. The CDR3 totals 15 residues. Germline-derived CDR1 and CDR2 are MNHEY and SMNVEV (reference sequence). V shed 1 base and J 9 bases; nucleotides not matched to a gene: 6. CDR3 residues: CASSLWGTGARPQHF. The CDR3 DNA is TGTGCCAGCAGTTTATGGGGGACAGGGGCGCGGCCCCAGCATTTT.

This clonotype was counted at least ten times. The chain couples TRBV29-1 to TRBJ1-2; TRBD1 matches 7 bases. The germline CDR1 and CDR2 sequences are SQVTM and ANQGSEA. The ends lost 7 bases at V and 2 bases at J; junction bases unmatched: 7. CDR3 size: 13 residues. CDR3 nucleotide sequence: TGCAGCGCGTCGAAACAGGGGAACTATGGCTACACCTTC. It encodes CSASKQGNYGYTF.

This clonotype came up many times. J is TRBJ2-1 and V is TRBV5-8, with no clear D. V was cut by 0 bases and J by 11 bases, with 15 bases left in between. Germline V lookup: CDR1 SGHTS, CDR2 YDEGEE. CDR3 length: 14 residues. This CDR3 reads CASSLDRAWVQQFF. CDR3 sequence (DNA): TGTGCCAGCAGCTTGGATCGGGCGTGGGTCCAGCAGTTCTTC.

The table lists this clonotype with a few counts. The chain uses TRBV27 and TRBJ2-7, with D perhaps matching TRBD1 (6 bases). V was cut by 3 bases and J by 0 bases, with 9 bases left in between. The CDR3 runs to 14 residues. Germline values: CDR1 MNHEY, CDR2 SMNVEV (reference sequence). The CDR3: CASSFTGSSYEQYF. As DNA, the CDR3 is TGTGCCAGCAGTTTTACAGGGAGCTCCTACGAGCAGTACTTC.

This clonotype came up once. A much more abundant neighbour one base away suggests this may be a read error. The chain couples TRBV6-2 or TRBV6-3 to TRBJ2-1; no firm D call. Trimming stripped 5 bases from V and 12 bases from J, with 11 bases between. CDR1 is MNHEY, CDR2 SVGEGT, per germline. The length of the CDR3 is 11 residues. This CDR3 reads CASSVVKLQFF. DNA of the CDR3: TGTGCCAGCAGTGTTGTGAAGTTGCAGTTCTTC.

This clonotype was picked up a small number of times. The gene calls are TRBV10-3 and TRBJ2-3, with 10 positions matching TRBD2. V was clipped by 10 bases and J by 6 bases; unmatched bases: 10. Germline CDR1 is ENHRY and CDR2 is SYGVKD. CDR3 length: 14 amino acids. CDR3 sequence: CATSSGSAPDTQYF. DNA for the CDR3: TGTGCCACTTCTAGCGGGAGTGCCCCGGATACGCAGTATTTT.

This clonotype was detected ten times or more. The chain employs TRBV28 and TRBJ2-1, with TRBD2 matching over 11 bases. In germline, CDR1 is MDHEN, CDR2 SYDVKM. The CDR3 extends over 13 amino acids. Trimming removed 4 bases from V and 9 bases from J; junction bases left unmatched: 2. The CDR3 region has the DNA TGTGCCAGCAGTTGGGGGACTAGCGGTGAGCAGTTCTTC. Residues: CASSWGTSGEQFF.

The chain links TRBV20-1 to TRBJ2-7; 11 bases agree with TRBD1. CDR1 and CDR2 from the germline V gene are DFQATT and SNEGSKA (reference sequence). This CDR3 region has 14 residues. With V trimmed by 0 bases and J by 6 bases, 4 bases remained unmatched. The CDR3 DNA reads TGCAGTGCTAGAGAGGGACAGGGGGGGATCGAGCAGTACTTC. Protein: CSAREGQGGIEQYF.

As concerns this clonotype: This may be a read error: a much more frequent sequence differs by one nucleotide. This chain links TRBV24-1 with TRBJ2-1, with D uncertain. This CDR3 comprises 13 residues. V lost 7 bases, J lost 9 bases, and 15 bases lay in between. Germline loops: CDR1 KGHDR, CDR2 SFDVKD. The CDR3 here is CATRRNDGLEQFF. CDR3 DNA sequence: TGTGCCACCAGAAGGAACGACGGCCTTGAGCAGTTCTTC.